This T cell receptor beta chain was observed in a study of T-cell reconstitution after alpha-beta-depleted transplantation in children. A few counts support this clonotype. The target antigen is unknown. Unique molecular identifiers were incorporated into the prepared TCRbeta library. TCRdb recomputed calls from the PCR reads with MiXCR, one row per CDR3 protein. The table lists approximately 270,000 distinct CDR3 sequences, roughly a quarter of them singletons. Whole-study results and caveats: Certain patients had high TCRbeta diversity at day 60, and it came from recipient T cells and thymic progenitors that survived. The authors attributed T-cell counts and diversity one year after transplant mostly to newly produced T cells. Several hundred expanded graft clones reportedly gave rise to the alpha-beta T cells present about two months after transplant.

V dropped 3 bases and J dropped 4 bases, with 11 bases sitting between them. The CDR3 is made up of 14 amino acids. The germline V gene encodes CDR1 LNHDA and CDR2 SQIVND (reference sequence). The clonotype comes from a female patient aged 2 to 10 who had a stem cell transplant for congenital amegakaryocytic thrombocytopenia, so the T cells may come from the graft donor. Sequenced here: PBMCs, mostly from graft donor cells, sampled 360 days after TCRalphabeta/CD19-depleted stem cell transplant. This sequence joins TRBV19 and TRBJ2-3, with D perhaps matching TRBD1 (5 bases). CDR3: CASSITGPPDTQYF. DNA of the CDR3: TGTGCCAGTAGTATTACAGGCCCGCCAGATACGCAGTATTTT.